Below are 17 T cell receptor beta chains sequenced from a single sample in a study of control samples from healthy donors and cancer patients. The method was immunoSEQ multiplex PCR; TCRdb's version includes in-frame clones alone and lacks a portion of them. The table has 90,000 to 100,000 clones, 70% to 80% seen once. Sequencing input: blood. All receptors come from a woman aged 25 to 39 in good health.

This clone was seen just once. The chain uses TRBV18 and TRBJ2-7; TRBD2 might be the D (6 bases). The CDR3 has 13 amino acids. Germline V gene data show CDR1 as KGHSH and CDR2 as LQKENI. V shed 1 base and J shed 6 bases, with 10 bases lying between them. CDR3 nucleotides: TGTGCCAGCTCACCACTCCGGGACTCCGAGCAGTACTTC. Its protein is CASSPLRDSEQYF.

V is TRBV5-4 and J is TRBJ2-1; D is unclear. This CDR3 is built from 13 residues. Germline CDR1 is SGHNT and CDR2 is YYREEE (reference sequence). With 4 bases removed from V and 10 bases from J, the gap between germline ends came to 15 bases. The chain's CDR3 is CASSTGPKWEQFF. The CDR3 DNA reads as TGTGCCAGCAGCACGGGTCCTAAATGGGAGCAGTTCTTC.

The chain carries TRBV5-4 and TRBJ2-3; TRBD1 agrees at 7 bases. The CDR3 is 16 residues long. The V and J ends lost 3 bases and 4 bases, in that order; junction bases with no gene match: 11. Germline V lookup: CDR1 SGHNT, CDR2 YYREEE (reference sequence). This CDR3 reads CASSSETGRVADTQYF. For the CDR3, the DNA is TGTGCCAGCAGCTCGGAGACAGGGAGAGTTGCAGATACGCAGTATTTT.

This clone was detected once. The chain uses TRBV7-3 and TRBJ2-3; D remains ambiguous. Germline V gives CDR1 SGHTA, CDR2 FQGTGA. The CDR3 consists of 15 residues. Trimming took 6 bases from V and 3 from J, leaving 16 bases between them. In nucleotides, the CDR3 is TGTGCCAGCAGTCGCGAGATGGGTAGGACAGATACGCAGTATTTT. Protein sequence: CASSREMGRTDTQYF.

V is TRBV5-6 and J is TRBJ1-1; possibly TRBD1 for D (5 bases). The CDR3 extends over 16 amino acids. Germline assignment: CDR1 SGHDT and CDR2 YYEEEE. V dropped 2 bases and J dropped 6 bases, with 20 bases sitting between them. The CDR3 reads CASSFLDGGEYSEAFF. CDR3 coding DNA: TGTGCCAGCAGCTTCCTGGACGGGGGGGAATACTCTGAAGCTTTCTTT.

The rearrangement uses TRBV19 and TRBJ1-1, with 7 bases matching TRBD1. This CDR3 comprises 14 residues. The germline V gene encodes CDR1 LNHDA and CDR2 SQIVND (reference sequence). V lost 6 bases and J lost 1; bases outside the gene matches: 5. CDR3 sequence: CASRMTGWNTEAFF. The CDR3 nucleotides read TGTGCCAGTAGAATGACAGGGTGGAACACTGAAGCTTTCTTT.

The rearrangement uses TRBV19 and TRBJ1-1; D is unresolved. V lost 7 bases, J lost 2 bases, and 11 bases lay in between. This CDR3 comprises 13 residues. From germline, CDR1 is LNHDA and CDR2 SQIVND (reference sequence). This chain's CDR3 is CASTPAGNTEAFF. The CDR3 DNA reads as TGTGCCAGTACCCCGGCGGGTAACACTGAAGCTTTCTTT.

The chain has TRBV21-1 and TRBJ1-1. TRBV21-1 is a listed pseudogene. This CDR3 spans 12 amino acids. CDR3 coding DNA: TGTGCCAGCGATTTCCGGGCCACTGAAGCTTTCTTT. Its translation: CASDFRATEAFF.

A single count supports this clone. The chain recombines TRBV29-1 with TRBJ2-7, with D tentatively TRBD1 (6 bases). Germline lookup yields CDR1 SQVTM and CDR2 ANQGSEA. The length of the CDR3 is 15 residues. V lost 4 bases, J lost 1 base, and 17 bases lay in between. The CDR3 DNA reads TGCAGCGTTGGAACACCCGGGACACTTTCCTACGAGCAGTACTTC. It encodes CSVGTPGTLSYEQYF.

This chain links TRBV3-1 (or the pseudogene TRBV3-2) with TRBJ2-7; D is ambiguous. The ends were cut back, 1 base at V and 0 bases at J, with 10 bases in the middle. Germline V gene data show CDR1 as LGHDT and CDR2 as YNNKEL (reference sequence). The CDR3 covers 15 residues. The CDR3: CASSQGWGISYEQYF. The CDR3 DNA reads TGTGCCAGCAGCCAAGGGTGGGGAATCTCCTACGAGCAGTACTTC.

Worth noting for this clone: A much larger clone differs by one base, so this may be a read error. The sample has other DNA sequences that encode this CDR3 too. This chain connects TRBV21-1 to TRBJ1-6; TRBD1 is the table's D call and was not checked against the DNA. TRBV21-1 is a listed pseudogene. This CDR3 has 19 residues. This chain's CDR3 is CASRDTPRTKGAGGSPLHF. The CDR3 coding sequence is TGTGCCAGCAGAGACACACCAAGGACTAAGGGGGCTGGGGGGTCACCCCTCCACTTT.

The rearrangement joins TRBV19 to TRBJ2-3, with D possibly being TRBD1 (6 bases). Trimming took off 8 bases at V and 3 bases at J, with 12 bases between the two ends. CDR1 and CDR2 (germline): LNHDA, SQIVND (reference sequence). The CDR3 totals 13 residues. CDR3 residues: CASSQGRTDTQYF. CDR3 DNA sequence: TGTGCCAGTTCCCAGGGGAGAACAGATACGCAGTATTTT.

This clone was observed a single time. The chain joins TRBV4-3 to TRBJ1-6; D possibly corresponds to TRBD1 (5 bases). V dropped 5 bases and J dropped 7 bases, with 9 bases sitting between them. The CDR3 consists of 13 residues. Germline assignment: CDR1 LGHNA and CDR2 YSLEER. This CDR3 is CASSGAGNSPLHF. The CDR3 DNA reads as TGCGCCAGCAGCGGAGCAGGGAATTCACCCCTCCACTTT.

CDR3 sequence reads: CSVVAGAGNTEAFF. In DNA form, the CDR3 reads TGCAGCGTTGTAGCGGGGGCTGGGAACACTGAAGCTTTCTTT. This chain joins TRBV29-1 and TRBJ1-1, with D tentatively TRBD1 (6 bases). Germline V CDR1 and CDR2: SQVTM, ANQGSEA. The length of the CDR3 is 14 residues. Between the trimmed V and J ends, which lost 4 bases and 1 base, there was a span of 13 bases.

This clone was seen a handful of times. The chain employs TRBV6-2 or TRBV6-3 and TRBJ1-1; 9 bases fit TRBD1. The CDR3 totals 15 residues. The germline V gene encodes CDR1 MNHEY and CDR2 SVGEGT. V was pared by 6 bases and J by 3 bases, with 8 bases of the junction left unmatched. In DNA, the CDR3 is TGTGCCAGCAGCCACACCGGGACAGGGTACACTGAAGCTTTCTTT. This sequence encodes CASSHTGTGYTEAFF.

The chain joins TRBV11-2 to TRBJ2-7; maybe TRBD1 (6 bases). The CDR3 spans 16 residues. From germline, CDR1 is SGHAT and CDR2 FQNNGV. The V end was cut by 0 bases, the J end by 1 base, with 13 bases between. CDR3 loop: CASSLDQGWGSYEQYF. The CDR3 DNA reads as TGTGCCAGCAGCTTAGATCAGGGGTGGGGGTCCTACGAGCAGTACTTC.

The chain has TRBV7-6 and TRBJ2-7; 10 positions match TRBD2. V lost 2 bases to trimming and J lost 6 bases; unmatched junction nucleotides: 10. Germline CDR1 and CDR2: SGHVS and FNYEAQ. This CDR3 is 16 amino acids long. In DNA, the CDR3 is TGTGCCAGCAGCTTACTAGCGGGGGCCGGGGAGGGCGAGCAGTACTTC. It specifies CASSLLAGAGEGEQYF.